The 27 T cell receptor beta chains reported below all come from one sample, sequenced in a study of T cell repertoires in cytomegalovirus infection. Their target antigens are unknown. TCRdb ran MiXCR on the reads and lists one entry per CDR3 protein. The sample consists of fewer than 900,000 distinct CDR3 sequences, about 28% of them appearing once. Sequenced here: cultured CD8+ T cells from PBMCs, sampled from culture after CMV antigen stimulation. Receptors originate from a human donor in good health (CMV status not recorded). Some clones in this sample may be carry-over from other donors' samples.

This chain connects TRBV27 to TRBJ1-1, with D possibly TRBD1 on 6 matching bases. The CDR3 contains 14 residues. Germline V gene lookup returns CDR1 MNHEY and CDR2 SMNVEV (reference sequence). Trimming took 2 bases from V and 3 from J, leaving 10 bases between them. The CDR3 sequence: CASSLNRVHTEAFF. The CDR3 DNA is TGTGCCAGCAGTTTAAACAGGGTTCACACTGAAGCTTTCTTT.

This clonotype was observed many times. This chain links TRBV7-6 with TRBJ2-5; 8 positions match TRBD2. Germline CDR1 SGHVS, CDR2 FNYEAQ. V lost 2 bases to trimming and J lost 1 base; unmatched junction nucleotides: 3. This CDR3 comprises 15 residues. The CDR3 spells CASSLLAGTQETQYF. In nucleotides, the CDR3 is TGTGCCAGCAGCTTATTAGCGGGGACCCAAGAGACCCAGTACTTC.

This clonotype has ten or more counts. The gene calls are TRBV7-6 and TRBJ1-2; 11 nucleotides match TRBD1. CDR1 is SGHVS, CDR2 FNYEAQ, per germline. The CDR3 is made up of 15 amino acids. V shed 4 bases and J 7 bases; nucleotides not matched to a gene: 8. The CDR3 reads CASSSFGQGALGYTF. CDR3 DNA: TGTGCCAGCAGCTCGTTCGGACAGGGGGCGCTTGGCTACACCTTC.

Of note for this clonotype: A read error may account for a junction end that differs from germline. The V call is TRBV12-3 or TRBV12-4, the J call TRBJ1-5, with 8 bases identical to TRBD1. This CDR3 region has 14 residues. The CDR3 DNA sequence: TGTGCCGGCAGTCCAGGGGGCCTACGTCAGCCCCAGCATTTT. It yields the protein CAGSPGGLRQPQHF.

Only a few counts were recorded for this clonotype. This chain uses TRBV18 with TRBJ1-1; no definite D call. This CDR3 is 17 amino acids long. CDR1 is KGHSH, CDR2 LQKENI, per germline. Trimming removed 6 bases at V and 0 bases at J, with 20 bases between. Written as DNA, the CDR3 is TGTGCCAGCTCGCCCTCCCGGAACCTGGAGCTGAACACTGAAGCTTTCTTT. Translation gives CASSPSRNLELNTEAFF.

The chain joins TRBV7-3 to TRBJ2-1, with D possibly TRBD1 on 6 matching bases. With 0 bases removed from V and 3 bases from J, the gap between germline ends came to 9 bases. CDR1 and CDR2 from the germline V gene are SGHTA and FQGTGA. The CDR3 loop spans 15 amino acids. The CDR3 DNA follows: TGTGCCAGCAGCTTAACGGGGGCCATCTACAATGAGCAGTTCTTC. This codes for CASSLTGAIYNEQFF.

V is TRBV15 and J is TRBJ2-3; D is uncertain. Germline values: CDR1 LNHNV, CDR2 YYDKDF (reference sequence). The CDR3 has 12 residues. Trimming took off 5 bases at V and 6 bases at J, with 9 bases between the two ends. CDR3 bases: TGTGCCACCAGCCAAATCCCGGATACGCAGTATTTT. Its translation: CATSQIPDTQYF.

This clonotype was counted only a few times. The chain combines TRBV7-9 with TRBJ2-7; D is possibly TRBD1 (5 bases). Germline assignment: CDR1 SEHNR and CDR2 FQNEAQ (reference sequence). CDR3 length equals 16 residues. Between the trimmed V and J ends, which lost 5 bases and 3 bases, there was a span of 20 bases. Written as DNA, the CDR3 is TGTGCCAGCAGCCCGCCGGCAAGGGGCATCTTCTACGAGCAGTACGTC. It specifies CASSPPARGIFYEQYV.

This clonotype turned up a few times. The gene calls are TRBV7-9 and TRBJ1-1; no clear D. Trimming cost V 2 bases and J 2 bases, with 9 bases left between them. The CDR3 runs to 14 residues. Germline V gene sequence: CDR1 SEHNR, CDR2 FQNEAQ (reference sequence). CDR3 DNA: TGTGCCAGCAGCTTATATCCCCGAAACACTGAAGCTTTCTTT. It codes for CASSLYPRNTEAFF.

Only a few counts were recorded for this clonotype. This chain connects TRBV20-1 to TRBJ2-1, with TRBD1 matching 7 bases. The CDR3 runs 14 residues. V gave up 5 bases and J gave up 2 bases; unmatched junction bases: 6. The germline gives CDR1 DFQATT, CDR2 SNEGSKA (reference sequence). The CDR3: CSAPTGDPYNEQFF. The CDR3 region has the DNA TGCAGTGCTCCTACAGGGGACCCCTACAATGAGCAGTTCTTC.

The chain uses TRBV9 and TRBJ2-1; TRBD2 aligns across 10 bases. The J segment lost 8 bases and the V segment lost 6 bases, leaving 11 bases of the junction unmatched. The CDR3 runs to 15 residues. Germline CDR1 SGDLS, CDR2 YYNGEE. CDR3 DNA: TGTGCCAGCACCCCAAGCGGGGGGGCGGGCGATGAGCAGTTCTTC. It codes for CASTPSGGAGDEQFF. The full variable domain, rest sourced from reference TRBV9 and TRBJ2-1, is DSGVTQTPKHLITATGQRVTLRCSPRSGDLSVYWYQQSLDQGLQFLIQYYNGEERAKGNILERFSAQQFPDLHSELNLSSLELGDSALYFCASTPSGGAGDEQFFGPGTRLTVL.

This chain joins TRBV7-2 and TRBJ1-4, with D possibly TRBD1 on 6 matching bases. Germline loops: CDR1 SGHTA, CDR2 FQGNSA. Between the trimmed V and J ends, which lost 1 base and 7 bases, there was a span of 19 bases. There are 17 residues in the CDR3. The CDR3 nucleotides read TGTGCCAGCAGCTTAGAACTAACTTGGCAGGGGAGTGAAAAACTGTTTTTT. Its protein product is CASSLELTWQGSEKLFF.

This clonotype came up a few times. This chain joins TRBV6-2 or TRBV6-3 and TRBJ2-7; unclear D gene. CDR1 and CDR2 (germline): MNHEY, SVGEGT. V lost 0 bases and J lost 4, with 7 bases in between. The length of the CDR3 is 13 residues. CDR3 region: CASSYSPAYEQYV. Written as DNA, the CDR3 is TGTGCCAGCAGTTACTCACCAGCGTACGAGCAGTACGTC.

This clonotype appeared many times. The rearrangement links TRBV12-3 or TRBV12-4 to TRBJ2-2; 9 nucleotides align to TRBD1. The CDR3 runs to 19 residues. Trimming took 7 bases from V and 5 from J; bases not matched to a gene: 20. CDR3 nucleotides: TGTGCCAGCACCGCTCATCCACCAACCGGGACAGGGTCAACCGGGGAGCTGTTTTTT. It yields the protein CASTAHPPTGTGSTGELFF.

This clonotype was counted a few times. The chain links TRBV4-1 to TRBJ2-7, with D unresolved. Trimming left V 2 bases short and J 2 bases short, with 10 bases between. Germline lookup yields CDR1 MGHRA and CDR2 YSYEKL. This CDR3 has 14 amino acids. The CDR3 sequence is CASSQLGSAYEQYF. The CDR3 region has the DNA TGCGCCAGCAGCCAATTAGGGTCAGCCTACGAGCAGTACTTC.

The chain joins TRBV14 to TRBJ1-1; 11 bases map to TRBD1. This CDR3 has 16 amino acids. Per the germline V gene, CDR1 is SGHDN and CDR2 is FVKESK. V gave up 4 bases and J gave up 1 base; unmatched junction bases: 5. The CDR3 reads CASSPPGQGANTEAFF. The DNA for the CDR3 is TGTGCCAGCAGCCCGCCCGGACAGGGGGCGAACACTGAAGCTTTCTTT.

The V gene is TRBV4-1, the J gene TRBJ2-3, with D possibly called TRBD1 or TRBD2 (6 bases each). This CDR3 is 14 amino acids long. V gave up 4 bases and J gave up 6 bases, with 14 bases separating them. Germline CDR1 and CDR2: MGHRA and YSYEKL. CDR3 nucleotides: TGCGCCAGCAGCCCCGGAGGGGGTGGGGATACGCAGTATTTT. It codes for CASSPGGGGDTQYF.

This clonotype was detected only a few times. This chain connects TRBV28 to TRBJ2-1; 8 nucleotides align to TRBD1. Germline V gene lookup returns CDR1 MDHEN and CDR2 SYDVKM. This CDR3 comprises 14 residues. The junction had 3 bases not matched to a gene; V was cut back by 5 bases and J by 3 bases. The CDR3, as DNA: TGTGCCAGCAGTCGACAGGGGATCTACAATGAGCAGTTCTTC. Protein: CASSRQGIYNEQFF.

V gene TRBV4-1 combines with J gene TRBJ1-3, with D unresolved. CDR1 and CDR2 from the germline V gene are MGHRA and YSYEKL. Deletions cut 0 bases from V and 4 bases from J, with 13 bases between. The CDR3 is 16 residues long. CDR3 in amino acids: CASSQENSPRGNTIYF. The CDR3 coding sequence is TGCGCCAGCAGCCAAGAGAACAGTCCAAGGGGAAACACCATATATTTT.

This rearrangement joins TRBV19 to TRBJ1-5; D ambiguous. V was shortened by 9 bases and J by 2 bases, with 20 bases between the two germline ends. Germline V gives CDR1 LNHDA, CDR2 SQIVND (reference sequence). This CDR3 region has 16 residues. CDR3 nucleotide sequence: TGTGCCAGCAGCGGGGAATGGAGGGAGGGCAATCAGCCCCAGCATTTT. It is translated as CASSGEWREGNQPQHF.

The sample holds a few counts of this clonotype. The chain uses TRBV27 and TRBJ2-3; 8 bases line up with TRBD2. The CDR3 has 19 amino acids. Germline CDR1 and CDR2: MNHEY and SMNVEV (reference sequence). Losses at the gene ends were 0 bases for V and 0 bases for J; bases not matched to a gene: 11. In nucleotides, the CDR3 is TGTGCCAGCAGTTTATCGCCAAGCGGGGGCCTTACTAGCACAGATACGCAGTATTTT. Residues: CASSLSPSGGLTSTDTQYF.

The rearrangement joins TRBV10-3 to TRBJ2-7, with D unresolved. Germline V gene data show CDR1 as ENHRY and CDR2 as SYGVKD. V shed 2 bases and J shed 0 bases, with 8 bases lying between them. This CDR3 is 14 amino acids long. The CDR3 coding sequence is TGTGCCATCAGTGAGCCGGGTCACTCCTACGAGCAGTACGTC. Translation gives CAISEPGHSYEQYV.

V is TRBV27 and J is TRBJ1-6; TRBD1 aligns across 8 bases. The CDR3 has 15 amino acids. From germline, CDR1 is MNHEY and CDR2 SMNVEV (reference sequence). The V segment lost 4 bases and the J segment 6 bases; nucleotides outside the gene matches: 5. CDR3 DNA sequence: TGTGCCAGCAGTTATGGACAGGGCCTTAATTCACCCCTCCACTTT. Translating it yields CASSYGQGLNSPLHF.

CDR3: CASSDRLRTEAFF. The DNA of the CDR3 is TGTGCCAGCAGCGACCGTTTGCGCACTGAAGCTTTCTTT. The V and J genes are TRBV27 and TRBJ1-1; no definite D call. CDR3 size: 13 residues. V was clipped by 6 bases and J by 4 bases, with 12 bases between them. The germline gives CDR1 MNHEY, CDR2 SMNVEV (reference sequence).

There are many counts of this clonotype. The chain couples TRBV19 to TRBJ1-6; D call uncertain. Trimming took off 2 bases at V and 10 bases at J, with 9 bases between the two ends. CDR1 and CDR2 from the germline V gene are LNHDA and SQIVND (reference sequence). The CDR3 covers 13 residues. The CDR3 here is CASSIKEYSPLHF. For the CDR3, the DNA is TGTGCCAGTAGTATAAAGGAGTACTCACCCCTCCACTTT.

This clonotype was recorded at least ten times. The V and J genes are TRBV7-8 and TRBJ2-2; D is undetermined. V was shortened by 8 bases and J by 3 bases, with 7 bases between the two germline ends. The CDR3 is made up of 12 amino acids. Germline CDR1 and CDR2: SGHVS and FQNEAQ. CDR3 protein: CASRGHTGELFF. The CDR3 nucleotides are TGTGCCAGCCGCGGTCACACCGGGGAGCTGTTTTTT.

The chain couples TRBV4-3 to TRBJ1-1; perhaps TRBD1 as D (6 bases). V lost 1 base, J lost 3 bases, and 12 bases lay in between. The CDR3 extends over 15 amino acids. Looked up from germline, CDR1 is LGHNA and CDR2 is YSLEER. CDR3 amino acids: CASSQVGGEDTEAFF. As DNA, the CDR3 is TGCGCCAGCAGCCAAGTAGGGGGAGAAGACACTGAAGCTTTCTTT.